The clone carrying this TCR beta chain was found a few times. Its antigen is unknown. The entry originates in a study of cytomegalovirus exposure and HLA in healthy donors. Study-level points and caveats: Later genetic work tied a missense DCLRE1C variant to beta-chain V and J trimming. Earlier analysis looked at TCR beta V segments, and most were productive about 90% or about 30% of the time.

This CDR3 contains 13 residues. CDR1 LNHDA and CDR2 SQIVND come from the germline V gene (reference sequence). Trimming removed 1 base from V and 16 bases from J, with 16 bases in between. The PCR used 60 Vbeta and 13 Jbeta primers. Measured with immunoSEQ multiplex PCR; TCRdb has only the in-frame clones, and not every one. The table has approximately 140,000 clones, 80% seen once. The material sequenced was PBMCs. This rearrangement joins TRBV19 to TRBJ1-4; D is unresolved. The sequence derives from a man under 40 in good health and CMV-seronegative. CDR3 DNA: TGTGCCAGTAGTATAGCGCCAGGAAGAATGTCGTTTTTT. Translated: CASSIAPGRMSFF.